This TCR beta chain appears in the sequencing data of a study of beta chain features in type 1 diabetes. Study-wide points: In all four CD4+ subsets, TCRB CDR3 length was significantly, moderately reduced in type 1 diabetes.

Reverse transcribing all isolated RNA meant expressed TCRB transcripts were sequenced. Clones were read by immunoSEQ multiplex PCR, and TCRdb kept only the in-frame ones, dropping some. Of about 150,000 clones listed, around 10% are singletons. CDR1 is MGHDK, CDR2 SYGVNS, per germline. This CDR3 is built from 15 residues. Germline trimming cut 6 bases from V and 12 bases from J; bases unmatched to any gene: 15. In this sample, this clone turned up a few times. Its target is not known. The sequencing sample was made of central memory CD4+ T cells from blood. The clonotype comes from a man aged 18 to 29 in good health. The chain joins TRBV25-1 to TRBJ2-1; TRBD1 aligns across 9 bases. CDR3 nucleotide sequence: TGTGCCAGCAGCGAGCCGGGACAGGGATGGGTTAGGCAGTTCTTC. Translation gives CASSEPGQGWVRQFF.